This entry lists 9 T cell receptor beta chains sequenced from one sample in a study of tumor and adjacent non-tumor tissue in lung cancer. No cell sorting was done before RNA was extracted from the tissue. Three rounds of nested PCR, following a modified ARM-PCR protocol, produced the TCRbeta library. TCRdb fed the multiplex PCR reads into MiXCR, producing one record per CDR3 protein. The sample shows about 140,000 distinct CDR3 sequences, approximately 66% of them seen only once. Sequencing was performed on lung tumor tissue. The source of these receptors is a man aged 55 to 70 with small cell lung cancer.

Details on this clonotype: At one end, the junction sequence differs from germline, possibly due to a read error. The chain is built from TRBV4-2 and TRBJ1-2, with D unresolved. The germline V gene encodes CDR1 LGHNA and CDR2 YNFKEQ. This CDR3 spans 18 amino acids. CDR3 coding DNA: TGTGCTAGCAGCCAAGGTTTAGGGTTGACCTCTTCTAACTATGGTTACACCTTC. Amino acids: CASSQGLGLTSSNYGYTF.

The V call is TRBV7-3, the J call TRBJ2-2, with D possibly being TRBD1 (6 bases). V dropped 1 base and J dropped 7 bases, with 7 bases sitting between them. The CDR3 consists of 13 residues. The V gene's germline CDR1 is SGHTA and CDR2 FQGTGA. CDR3 sequence reads: CASSLIQGGELFF. CDR3 DNA: TGTGCCAGCAGCTTAATACAGGGCGGGGAGCTGTTTTTT.

There are many counts of this clonotype. This chain uses TRBV20-1 with TRBJ2-1; TRBD1 is a possible D gene (6 bases). V was cut by 5 bases and J by 8 bases, with 16 bases left in between. The CDR3 sequence is 13 residues long. The V gene's germline CDR1 is DFQATT and CDR2 SNEGSKA (reference sequence). The CDR3 loop reads CSAHRDKQDEQFF. In nucleotides, the CDR3 is TGCAGTGCTCATCGGGACAAGCAGGATGAGCAGTTCTTC.

This clonotype was recorded at least ten times. The CDR3 loop reads CASSLGREETQYF. Written as DNA, the CDR3 is TGTGCCAGCAGTCTAGGGCGAGAAGAGACCCAGTACTTC. The chain has TRBV2 and TRBJ2-5; D is unclear. Germline-derived CDR1 and CDR2 are SNHLY and FYNNEI. This CDR3 comprises 13 residues. Trimming left V 5 bases short and J 3 bases short, with 10 bases between.

The chain uses TRBV11-2 and TRBJ1-4; D uncertain. The CDR3 sequence is 16 residues long. Trimming shortened V by 9 bases and J by 7 bases, and 24 bases separated the two germline ends. The germline V gene encodes CDR1 SGHAT and CDR2 FQNNGV. In DNA form, the CDR3 reads TGTGCCAGTAGGCAACTGTCGGGAGGGTCCGGTGAAAAACTGTTTTTT. Translated, it gives CASRQLSGGSGEKLFF.

Remarks on this clonotype: Just one base apart from a much larger clone, this may be a read error. This rearrangement joins TRBV20-1 to TRBJ2-1; D gene uncertain. Germline assignment: CDR1 DFQATT and CDR2 SNEGSKA (reference sequence). The CDR3 spans 12 residues. The ends were cut back, 6 bases at V and 9 bases at J, with 15 bases in the middle. CDR3: CSANQMFGEQFF. In DNA, the CDR3 is TGCAGTGCCAACCAAATGTTCGGTGAGCAGTTCTTC.

Comment on this clonotype: This may stem from a read error, because a much larger clone lies one nucleotide away. V usage is TRBV6-1 and J usage is TRBJ1-2; unclear D gene. V was pared by 1 base and J by 13 bases, with 13 bases between. The CDR3 has 12 residues. The germline CDR1 and CDR2 sequences are MNHNS and SASEGT. Written as DNA, the CDR3 is TGTGCCAGCAGTGAAGAGCACGGGTCGTTCACCTTC. This codes for CASSEEHGSFTF.

This clonotype was seen repeatedly, ten times or more. This CDR3 reads CSVDEGQGDGYTF. DNA of the CDR3: TGCAGCGTTGATGAGGGACAGGGGGATGGCTACACCTTC. The rearrangement uses TRBV29-1 and TRBJ1-2, with TRBD1 matching over 11 bases. CDR1 and CDR2 (germline): SQVTM, ANQGSEA. This CDR3 has 13 residues. V shed 3 bases and J 6 bases; nucleotides not matched to a gene: 3.

This clonotype came up a few times. The chain links TRBV6-1 to TRBJ2-7, with TRBD2 matching 9 bases. Germline CDR1 and CDR2: MNHNS and SASEGT. V lost 8 bases and J lost 4; bases outside the gene matches: 9. This CDR3 has 14 residues. The CDR3 DNA sequence: TGTGCCAGCGGGAAGGCGGGGGGGCGTTACGAGCAGTACGTC. This sequence encodes CASGKAGGRYEQYV.